Below, 20 T cell receptor beta chains from the same sample are listed, as sequenced in a study of shared T cell receptors in the human thymus. Using immunoSEQ multiplex PCR, the repertoire was profiled, and TCRdb retains in-frame clones only, with some absent. The sample has 720,000 or so clones, approximately 83% seen once; the top ten hold roughly 0.01%. The sample also formed part of further work on human thymus T cells.

Sequenced material: thymocytes. The receptor set was obtained from a girl under three years old with a congenital heart defect.

This clone was found a few times. J is TRBJ1-5 and V is TRBV20-1; D not resolved. This CDR3 contains 10 residues. The V end was cut by 6 bases, the J end by 8 bases, with 8 bases between. Germline V gives CDR1 DFQATT, CDR2 SNEGSKA (reference sequence). CDR3 loop: CSATREPQHF. The CDR3, as DNA: TGCAGTGCCACCCGGGAGCCCCAGCATTTT.

The chain is built from TRBV7-2 and TRBJ1-2, with 7 nucleotides matching TRBD1. Germline CDR1 reads SGHTA; CDR2 reads FQGNSA. The CDR3 is 12 residues long. The V and J ends lost 4 bases and 8 bases, in that order; junction bases with no gene match: 4. CDR3 region: CASSSTGIGYTF. CDR3 in DNA: TGTGCCAGCAGCTCGACAGGGATCGGCTACACCTTC.

The chain carries TRBV19 and TRBJ2-7; D call uncertain. The CDR3 consists of 13 residues. V lost 6 bases, J lost 0 bases, and 9 bases lay in between. CDR1 and CDR2 from the germline V gene are LNHDA and SQIVND (reference sequence). The CDR3 coding sequence is TGTGCCAGTAGAGATCCTACCTCCTACGAGCAGTACTTC. Amino acids: CASRDPTSYEQYF.

The chain has TRBV5-1 and TRBJ1-1; TRBD1 matches at 7 bases. J gave up 0 bases and V 2 bases, and 10 bases lay outside the gene matches. Germline-derived CDR1 and CDR2 are SGHRS and YFSETQ. The CDR3 is 17 amino acids. The CDR3 protein is CASSFDSTGPMNTEAFF. The CDR3 DNA is TGCGCCAGCAGCTTCGACTCGACAGGGCCTATGAACACTGAAGCTTTCTTT.

The CDR3 bases are TGTGCCAGCAGTGAAGCGGGGACTAGCGGGGTTACAACCTACGAGCAGTACTTC. Translated, it gives CASSEAGTSGVTTYEQYF. The V and J genes are TRBV6-1 and TRBJ2-7; 13 nucleotides line up with TRBD2. The CDR3 consists of 18 residues. V shed 0 bases, J shed 2 bases, and the junction held 7 bases outside the gene matches. CDR1 MNHNS and CDR2 SASEGT come from the germline V gene.

The rearrangement links TRBV11-1 to TRBJ1-5; D is unresolved. V lost 3 bases and J 0 bases, leaving 12 bases between the germline ends. Per germline, CDR1 SGHAT and CDR2 FQDESV (reference sequence). CDR3 size: 16 residues. The CDR3 DNA is TGTGCCAGCAGCTTGTGGGCAGCCTATAGCAATCAGCCCCAGCATTTT. Its protein is CASSLWAAYSNQPQHF. Variable domain in full (rest from reference TRBV11-1 and TRBJ1-5): EAEVAQSPRYKITEKSQAVAFWCDPISGHATLYWYRQILGQGPELLVQFQDESVVDDSQLPKDRFSAERLKGVDSTLKIQPAELGDSAMYLCASSLWAAYSNQPQHFGDGTRLSIL.

In this sample, this clone turned up once. The chain is built from TRBV5-8 and TRBJ1-2; D is undetermined. V lost 7 bases, J lost 3 bases, and 19 bases lay in between. The CDR3 is 15 residues long. CDR1 and CDR2 (germline): SGHTS, YDEGEE. CDR3 nucleotide sequence: TGTGCCAGCGAGAGAGGGCCCGGTCGGGACTATGGCTACACCTTC. It yields the protein CASERGPGRDYGYTF.

The chain combines TRBV7-2 with TRBJ2-1; TRBD2 matches at 15 bases. This CDR3 is built from 18 residues. The germline V gene encodes CDR1 SGHTA and CDR2 FQGNSA. The ends lost 1 base at V and 1 base at J; junction bases unmatched: 2. Here the CDR3 reads CASSLGTSGGASYNEQFF. CDR3 DNA: TGTGCCAGCAGCTTAGGGACTAGCGGGGGGGCGTCCTACAATGAGCAGTTCTTC.

The gene calls are TRBV28 and TRBJ2-6; TRBD2 matches at 9 bases. The CDR3 is made up of 17 amino acids. Germline V gene sequence: CDR1 MDHEN, CDR2 SYDVKM. Germline trimming cut 4 bases from V and 3 bases from J; bases unmatched to any gene: 7. The CDR3 protein is CASSSAGGLFGANVLTF. DNA of the CDR3: TGTGCCAGCAGTTCCGCGGGGGGGCTTTTTGGGGCCAACGTCCTGACTTTC.

The chain uses TRBV7-8 and TRBJ1-6, with 9 bases lining up with TRBD1. The CDR3 has 17 amino acids. Per germline, CDR1 SGHVS and CDR2 FQNEAQ. J gave up 4 bases and V 4 bases, and 8 bases lay outside the gene matches. CDR3: CASSSPQTGGYNSPLHF. The CDR3 DNA reads TGTGCCAGCAGCTCACCCCAGACAGGGGGTTATAATTCACCCCTCCACTTT.

V gene TRBV2 combines with J gene TRBJ2-7; maybe TRBD2 (5 bases). Trimming pared 3 bases from V and 4 bases from J, leaving 16 bases between. The CDR3 sequence is 15 residues long. Germline CDR1 SNHLY, CDR2 FYNNEI. The CDR3 DNA follows: TGTGCCAGCAGTGACTGGGAGAATGTCATGTACGAGCAGTACTTC. The encoded protein is CASSDWENVMYEQYF.

The chain has TRBV28 and TRBJ1-2, with D perhaps matching TRBD1 (5 bases). Trimming left V 3 bases short and J 2 bases short, with 16 bases between. From germline, CDR1 is MDHEN and CDR2 SYDVKM. This CDR3 has 16 residues. CDR3 DNA: TGTGCCAGCAGTTTCCCGTCAGGGCACCTAAACTATGGCTACACCTTC. It yields the protein CASSFPSGHLNYGYTF.

V and J are TRBV6-1 and TRBJ2-3; D not resolved. This CDR3 region has 15 residues. With 4 bases removed from V and 1 base from J, the gap between germline ends came to 12 bases. Per the germline V gene, CDR1 is MNHNS and CDR2 is SASEGT. The chain's CDR3 is CASSAQPRGTDTQYF. The CDR3 DNA reads as TGTGCCAGCAGTGCCCAGCCTCGGGGCACAGATACGCAGTATTTT.

The V gene is TRBV27, the J gene TRBJ1-3; D uncertain. Trimming pared 7 bases from V and 1 base from J, leaving 20 bases between. This CDR3 comprises 17 residues. In germline, CDR1 is MNHEY, CDR2 SMNVEV (reference sequence). The CDR3 is CASTPYRGIASGNTIYF. The CDR3 DNA follows: TGTGCCAGCACTCCCTACCGAGGTATCGCGTCTGGAAACACCATATATTTT.

There are a few counts of this clone. This chain connects TRBV21-1 to TRBJ1-5; no DNA check was done on the table's D call, TRBD1. TRBV21-1 corresponds to a pseudogene. The CDR3 runs 17 residues. The CDR3 bases are TGTGCCAGCAGAACGCCAATCGGGACAGCGCCTTTAAGACCCCAGCATTTT. Amino acids: CASRTPIGTAPLRPQHF.

This chain uses TRBV7-2 with TRBJ1-3, with D unclear. Germline V gives CDR1 SGHTA, CDR2 FQGNSA. The CDR3 extends over 15 amino acids. With 1 base removed from V and 0 bases from J, the gap between germline ends came to 7 bases. In nucleotides, the CDR3 is TGTGCCAGCAGCTTAGGGGCTCGCTCTGGAAACACCATATATTTT. It is translated as CASSLGARSGNTIYF.

The rearrangement uses TRBV5-1 and TRBJ1-4; TRBD1 agrees at 8 bases. J gave up 7 bases and V 1 base, and 9 bases lay outside the gene matches. This CDR3 region has 16 residues. The germline CDR1 and CDR2 sequences are SGHRS and YFSETQ. The CDR3 DNA reads TGCGCCAGCAGCTTGTCTGATAGGACAGGGTCTGAAAAACTGTTTTTT. Its protein product is CASSLSDRTGSEKLFF.

The rearrangement links TRBV2 to TRBJ2-7; 8 nucleotides match TRBD2. There are 18 residues in the CDR3. V trimming: 3 bases; J trimming: 0 bases; junction bases outside the gene matches: 13. Germline lookup yields CDR1 SNHLY and CDR2 FYNNEI. The CDR3 loop is CASSDSGGADQRSYEQYF. DNA for the CDR3: TGTGCCAGCAGTGATTCGGGGGGGGCCGATCAGCGCTCCTACGAGCAGTACTTC.

In this sample, this clone turned up once. This chain uses TRBV7-3 with TRBJ1-5; D remains unclear. With 1 base removed from V and 4 bases from J, the gap between germline ends came to 11 bases. The CDR3 totals 15 residues. Germline CDR1 reads SGHTA; CDR2 reads FQGTGA. The CDR3 sequence is CASSLSASGNQPQHF. In DNA form, the CDR3 reads TGTGCCAGCAGCTTAAGTGCGTCAGGTAATCAGCCCCAGCATTTT.

The chain links TRBV6-5 to TRBJ2-3; unclear D gene. This CDR3 comprises 13 residues. V was pared by 2 bases and J by 5 bases, with 8 bases between. Germline CDR1 MNHEY, CDR2 SVGAGI. The DNA for the CDR3 is TGTGCCAGCAGTTACGCCCCCAGAGATACGCAGTATTTT. Its protein is CASSYAPRDTQYF.